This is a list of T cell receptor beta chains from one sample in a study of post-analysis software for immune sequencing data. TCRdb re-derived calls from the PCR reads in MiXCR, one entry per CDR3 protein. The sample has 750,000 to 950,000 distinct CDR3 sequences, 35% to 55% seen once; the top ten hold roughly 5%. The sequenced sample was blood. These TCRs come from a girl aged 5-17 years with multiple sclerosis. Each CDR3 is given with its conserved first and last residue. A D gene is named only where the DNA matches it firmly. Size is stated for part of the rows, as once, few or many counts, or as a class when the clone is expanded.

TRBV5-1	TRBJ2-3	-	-	CASSPLDGLTDTQYF	TGCGCCAGCAGCCCCCTGGACGGCCTCACAGATACGCAGTATTTT
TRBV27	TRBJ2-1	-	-	CASSPRQGGNNEQFF	TGTGCCAGCAGCCCCCGGCAGGGAGGAAACAATGAGCAGTTCTTC
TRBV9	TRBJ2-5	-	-	CASTREGGEETQYF	TGTGCCAGCACCCGTGAGGGCGGGGAAGAGACCCAGTACTTC
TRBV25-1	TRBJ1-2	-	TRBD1	CASSPTGGGSGGYTF	TGTGCCAGCAGTCCTACAGGGGGCGGTTCCGGTGGCTACACCTTC
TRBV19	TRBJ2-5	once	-	CASSIVGWAETGEQYF	TGTGCCAGTAGTATAGTCGGATGGGCGGAAACGGGGGAGCAGTACTTC
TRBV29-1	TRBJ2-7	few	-	CSVEGQAYEQYF	TGCAGCGTTGAAGGACAGGCCTACGAGCAGTACTTC
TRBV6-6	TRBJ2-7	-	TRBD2	CASSYRVPAGDGEQYF	TGTGCCAGCAGTTATCGGGTTCCAGCGGGAGACGGGGAGCAGTACTTC
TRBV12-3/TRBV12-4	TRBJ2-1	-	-	CASSFRQASDEQFF	TGTGCCAGCAGTTTCAGGCAGGCTTCTGATGAGCAGTTCTTC
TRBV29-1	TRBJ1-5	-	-	CSVVIQGGNQPQHF	TGCAGCGTTGTGATTCAGGGTGGCAATCAGCCCCAGCATTTT
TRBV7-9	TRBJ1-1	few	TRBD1	CASSLAQTGMNTEAFF	TGTGCCAGCAGCTTAGCCCAGACAGGGATGAACACTGAAGCTTTCTTT
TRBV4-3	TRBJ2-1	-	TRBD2	CAGSQALADLSYNEQFF	TGCGCCGGCAGCCAGGCACTAGCGGACCTCTCCTACAATGAGCAGTTCTTC
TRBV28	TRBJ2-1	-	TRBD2	CASSISGRPYNEQFF	TGTGCCAGCAGTATTAGCGGGAGGCCCTACAATGAGCAGTTCTTC
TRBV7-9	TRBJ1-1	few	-	CASSSGTATEAFF	TGTGCCAGCAGCTCAGGGACGGCCACTGAAGCTTTCTTT
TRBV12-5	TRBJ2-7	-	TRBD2	CASGAPWRGSSYEQYF	TGTGCTAGTGGTGCACCGTGGCGGGGGAGCTCCTACGAGCAGTACTTC
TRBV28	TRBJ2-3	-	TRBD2	CASSLGGRGTGTDTQYF	TGTGCCAGCAGTTTAGGCGGGAGGGGTACGGGCACAGATACGCAGTATTTT
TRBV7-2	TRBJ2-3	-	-	CASSSQGGGTDTQYF	TGTGCCAGCAGCTCCCAGGGGGGCGGCACAGATACGCAGTATTTT
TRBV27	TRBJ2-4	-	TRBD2	CASSPESGRTSIQYF	TGTGCCAGCAGTCCGGAAAGCGGGAGGACGAGCATTCAGTACTTC
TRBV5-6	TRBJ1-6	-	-	CASSGGWARNNSPPHF	TGTGCCAGCAGCGGGGGATGGGCCCGGAATAATTCACCCCCCCACTTT
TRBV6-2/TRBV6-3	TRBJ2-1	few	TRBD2	CASNDWTSGPNEQFF	TGTGCCAGCAACGATTGGACTAGCGGGCCCAATGAGCAGTTCTTC
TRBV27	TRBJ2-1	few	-	CASSPAVSSVNEQFF	TGTGCCAGCAGTCCAGCGGTGAGTTCGGTCAATGAGCAGTTCTTC
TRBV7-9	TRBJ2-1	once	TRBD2	CASSLGAGDNEQFF	TGTGCCAGCAGCTTAGGTGCGGGGGACAATGAGCAGTTCTTC
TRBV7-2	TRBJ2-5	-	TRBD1	CASSPWGTGQETQYF	TGTGCCAGCAGCCCTTGGGGGACAGGCCAAGAGACCCAGTACTTC
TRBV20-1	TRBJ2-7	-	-	CSARDLSGNSYEQYF	TGCAGTGCTAGAGATTTGAGCGGTAACTCCTACGAGCAGTACTTC
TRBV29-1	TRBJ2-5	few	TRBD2	CSVSTSGRGEETQYF	TGCAGCGTTTCTACTAGCGGGAGGGGAGAAGAGACCCAGTACTTC
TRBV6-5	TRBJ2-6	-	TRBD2	CASSRRLAAGANVLTF	TGTGCCAGCAGCCGCCGACTAGCCGCTGGGGCCAACGTCCTGACTTTC
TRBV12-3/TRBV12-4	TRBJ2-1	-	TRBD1	CASSSWGGDRGQETQFF	TGTGCCAGCAGTTCCTGGGGCGGGGACAGGGGCCAAGAGACCCAGTTCTTC
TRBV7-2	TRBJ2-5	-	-	CASSFHTGSQETQYF	TGTGCCAGCAGCTTCCATACGGGCAGCCAAGAGACCCAGTACTTC
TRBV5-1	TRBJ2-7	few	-	CASSGPPGKRDEQYF	TGCGCCAGCAGCGGGCCACCTGGGAAACGCGACGAGCAGTACTTC
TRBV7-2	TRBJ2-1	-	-	CASSKSGPQETQFF	TGTGCCAGCAGCAAATCAGGGCCCCAAGAGACCCAGTTCTTC
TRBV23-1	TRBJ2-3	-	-	CASSQSGGARNTDTQYF	TGCGCCAGCAGTCAATCGGGGGGGGCTAGGAACACAGATACGCAGTATTTT
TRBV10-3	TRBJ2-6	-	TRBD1	CAIRASGTALSGANVLTF	TGTGCCATCAGGGCATCCGGGACAGCCCTCTCTGGGGCCAACGTCCTGACTTTC
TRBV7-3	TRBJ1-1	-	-	CASSEAPNTEAFF	TGTGCCAGCAGCGAGGCTCCGAACACTGAAGCTTTCTTT
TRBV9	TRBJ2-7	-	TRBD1	CASSSQGDPSYEQYF	TGTGCCAGCAGCTCTCAGGGGGACCCCTCCTACGAGCAGTACTTC
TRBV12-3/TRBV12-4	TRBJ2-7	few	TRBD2	CASSPPGLAGAQYF	TGTGCCAGCAGTCCGCCGGGACTAGCTGGAGCCCAGTACTTC
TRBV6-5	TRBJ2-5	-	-	CASSYSGSGKETQYF	TGTGCCAGCAGTTACTCAGGGTCGGGAAAAGAGACCCAGTACTTC
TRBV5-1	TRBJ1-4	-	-	CASSPNAGTLFF	TGCGCCAGCAGCCCAAATGCAGGGACGTTGTTTTTT
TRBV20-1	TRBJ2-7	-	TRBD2	CSALQGGVSYEQYF	TGCAGTGCCCTCCAGGGAGGGGTCTCCTACGAGCAGTACTTC
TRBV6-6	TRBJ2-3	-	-	CASGSSYTQYF	TGTGCCAGCGGTTCTAGCTATACGCAGTATTTT
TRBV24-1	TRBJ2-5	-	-	CATSDGVQETQYF	TGTGCCACCAGTGACGGAGTCCAAGAGACCCAGTACTTC
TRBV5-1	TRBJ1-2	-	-	CASSLGGRGLGGYTF	TGCGCCAGCAGCTTGGGTGGCAGGGGACTGGGCGGCTACACCTTC
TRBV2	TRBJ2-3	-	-	CASSEGTAAQYF	TGTGCCAGCAGTGAAGGGACCGCTGCGCAGTATTTT
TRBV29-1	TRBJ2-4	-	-	CSVESQVAKNIQYF	TGCAGCGTTGAAAGCCAGGTGGCCAAAAACATTCAGTACTTC
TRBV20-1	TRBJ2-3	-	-	CSAIPRTDTQYF	TGCAGTGCTATCCCTCGCACAGATACGCAGTATTTT
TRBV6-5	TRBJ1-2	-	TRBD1	CASRRTGGDGYTF	TGTGCCAGCAGGAGGACAGGGGGCGATGGCTACACCTTC
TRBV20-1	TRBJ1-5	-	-	CSANGRYSNQPQHF	TGCAGTGCAAACGGACGGTATAGCAATCAGCCCCAGCATTTT
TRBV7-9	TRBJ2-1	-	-	CASSLAVFIGESSYNEQFF	TGTGCCAGCAGCTTAGCTGTTTTTATTGGCGAGAGTTCCTACAATGAGCAGTTCTTC
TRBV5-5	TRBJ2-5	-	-	CASSLVGYEAQYF	TGTGCCAGCAGCTTGGTTGGGTATGAGGCCCAGTACTTC
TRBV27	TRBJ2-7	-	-	CASSLLGVSPYEQYF	TGTGCCAGCAGTTTATTGGGGGTTTCACCCTACGAGCAGTACTTC
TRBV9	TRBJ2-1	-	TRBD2	CASASGRASNEQFF	TGTGCCAGTGCTAGCGGGAGGGCTAGTAATGAGCAGTTCTTC
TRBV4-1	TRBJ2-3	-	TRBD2	CASSQGLTSGHTDTQYF	TGCGCCAGCAGCCAAGGGCTAACTAGCGGGCACACAGATACGCAGTATTTT
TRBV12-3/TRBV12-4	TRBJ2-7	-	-	CATQGLAGEQYF	TGTGCCACACAGGGGCTAGCGGGCGAGCAGTACTTC
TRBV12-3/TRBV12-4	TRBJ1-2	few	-	CASSLGAYGYTF	TGTGCCAGCAGTTTGGGGGCGTATGGCTACACCTTC
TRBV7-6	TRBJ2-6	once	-	CASSPLRGTFSGANVRTF	TGTGCCAGCAGCCCACTCCGAGGGACGTTCTCTGGGGCCAACGTCCGGACTTTC
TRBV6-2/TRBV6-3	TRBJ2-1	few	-	CASSPPWDYNEQFF	TGTGCCAGCAGTCCACCCTGGGACTACAATGAGCAGTTCTTC